This paragraph covers one T cell receptor (beta chain) sequence. This clonotype was found a few times. Its antigen has not been determined. It has no much larger one-base neighbor in the sample; base qualities were not kept. Trimming takes 2 bases off V and 6 bases off J; junction bases not matched to a gene: 6. According to the germline V gene (reference sequence), CDR1 reads SEHNR and CDR2 reads FQNEAQ. The CDR3, cysteine through phenylalanine, is 14 amino acids long. Only CDR3 DNA is held: 42 bases, read in frame from base 1. The sample's time point label, decoded: persistent/refractory GD, antithyroid drugs over 5 years with positive TRAb. For both TCR sequencing and RNA sequencing, RNA was extracted from PBMCs in TRIzol. Graves' disease was diagnosed according to American Thyroid Association guidelines. The patients came from an endocrinology department in Xi'an, China. Each patient gave around 9 milliliters of peripheral blood, collected in an EDTA anticoagulant tube. Ficoll Paque Plus density gradient separation was used to isolate PBMCs, and no further T cell sorting was done. RNA quality was checked with an Agilent 2100 Bioanalyzer and agarose gel, and concentration with a NanoDrop 2000.

Libraries were built with multiplex PCR. TCRdb shows the sequencer as Illumina HiSeq 4000. CDR3 regions were amplified by Arm-PCR with iRepertoire HTBI primers to construct TCR beta libraries. PCR products were gel purified before sequencing. The original methods were these. Gene usage analysis of CDR3 amino acid clonotypes used the approximately 62 TRBV and some 13 TRBJ segments found across samples. COPE and FqMerger were used to merge the filtered high-quality paired reads into contigs. BLAST was used to align contigs to IMGT TRBV, TRBD and TRBJ reference genes, with CDR3 defined following IMGT. Clonotypes above 0.1% frequency were classified as highly expanded clones. Shannon entropy served as the measure of repertoire diversity, while the Gini coefficient captured V-J evenness. Clonotypes shared by more than one individual were considered public. Using fastp at Q25 and MiXCR, TCRdb reprocessed the public reads and kept productive beta chains. Identical CDR3 protein sequences are pooled into one entry, listed with their most common genes and DNA. These V and J calls rely on TCRdb rather than the paper's analysis. The sample table holds about 470,000 distinct CDR3 sequences, of which 20% to 25% were seen once. The ten largest clones take up roughly 7.1% of the sample.

The data derive from a study of regulatory T cells in long-lasting Graves disease (dated by TCRdb to 2020 to 2023). Broadly, across the study: To count as having persistent Graves' disease, a patient had to have received antithyroid drug treatment for over 5 years with TSH receptor autoantibodies remaining persistently positive. Persistent Graves' disease patients were compared with newly diagnosed Graves' disease patients by peripheral blood TCR sequencing and RNA sequencing. The study was conducted in China and was registered as a clinical trial. A total of roughly 33 samples underwent TCR sequencing: some 13 from persistent and roughly 20 from newly diagnosed Graves' disease patients. Persistent Graves' disease patients in the clinical cohort had taken antithyroid drugs for roughly ten years on average.

Overall study outcomes, separate from this receptor: Lower TCR Shannon entropy and fewer highly expanded clones were observed in persistent Graves' disease patients than in newly diagnosed patients, which suggested clonal expansion. Because the primary lesion, thyroid tissue, could not be accessed, the study looked at peripheral blood alone. The authors noted that the small sample size was a limitation that may lower accuracy. TRBV28, TRBJ1-2 and TRBJ2-5 were preferentially used in persistent disease, while TRBV20-1 and TRBJ2-1 were favored in newly diagnosed disease. Persistent patients shared more public clonotypes among themselves (2,741) than newly diagnosed patients did (about 970). Only the TCR beta chain was sequenced and analyzed.

This clonotype was sampled from a female donor with Graves disease. The sequence is built from TRBV7-9 and TRBJ1-1, with 7 central nucleotides matching TRBD1. Sequenced here: peripheral blood mononuclear cells (PBMCs), sampled when the disease was refractory, from a patient treated with antithyroid drugs. Here the CDR3 is given as CASSLSQGVPEAFF. The sequenced DNA is TGTGCCAGCAGCTTAAGCCAGGGGGTCCCTGAAGCTTTCTTT.